This TCR beta chain was retrieved from a study of post-analysis software for immune sequencing data. Across the study: Included among the disease courses, which were recorded for the cohort, were relapsing-remitting, secondary progressive and progressive-relapsing multiple sclerosis. Study-wide findings and caveats: Significantly lower normalized Chao1 diversity was found in patients with multiple sclerosis relative to controls.

This clonotype came up a few times. Its specificity is unknown. Unique molecular identifiers had been added to the TCR beta cDNA libraries. TCRdb ran MiXCR on the PCR reads and lists one entry per CDR3 protein. The sample consists of some 500,000 distinct CDR3 sequences, approximately 45% of them appearing once. Material: blood. This clonotype originated in a girl under 18 with multiple sclerosis.

The chain's CDR3 is CATSRDPGELGDTQYF. The DNA for the CDR3 is TGTGCCACCAGCAGAGATCCGGGGGAGTTAGGAGATACGCAGTATTTT. The rearrangement joins TRBV15 to TRBJ2-3, with D possibly TRBD2 on 6 matching bases. The CDR3 has 16 residues. The V end was cut by 0 bases, the J end by 5 bases, with 15 bases between. CDR1 LNHNV and CDR2 YYDKDF come from the germline V gene (reference sequence).